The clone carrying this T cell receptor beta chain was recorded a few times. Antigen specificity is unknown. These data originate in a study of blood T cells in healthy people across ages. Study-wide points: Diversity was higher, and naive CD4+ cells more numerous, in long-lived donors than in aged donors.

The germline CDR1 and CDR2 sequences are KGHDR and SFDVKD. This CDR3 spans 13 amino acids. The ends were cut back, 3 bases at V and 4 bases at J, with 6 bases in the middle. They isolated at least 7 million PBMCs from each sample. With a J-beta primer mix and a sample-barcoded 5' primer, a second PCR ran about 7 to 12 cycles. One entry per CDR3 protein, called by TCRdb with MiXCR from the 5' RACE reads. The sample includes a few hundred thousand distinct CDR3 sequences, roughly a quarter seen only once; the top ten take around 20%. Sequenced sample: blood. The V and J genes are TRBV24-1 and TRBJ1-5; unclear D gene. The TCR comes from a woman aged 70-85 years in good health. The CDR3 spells CATSDGGNQPQHF. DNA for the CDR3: TGTGCCACCAGTGATGGCGGTAATCAGCCCCAGCATTTT.